The rows below give T cell receptor beta chains drawn from one sample of a study of vaccination and CD4 T cells after COVID-19. What these receptors recognize is not known. TCRdb redid the calling of the PCR reads with MiXCR, one entry per CDR3 protein. The profile shows some 8,000 distinct CDR3 sequences, about 21% of them singletons. The source was CD4+ T cells from blood, cultured in vitro, collected after SARS-CoV-2 vaccination. The receptors shown here come from a human donor who had recovered from COVID-19. Each CDR3 is given with its conserved first and last residue. The order of the fields is V gene, J gene, CDR3 protein.

V gene: TRBV24-1; J gene: TRBJ1-1; CDR3 protein: CATSDPDSTEAFF
V gene: TRBV12-5; J gene: TRBJ1-1; CDR3 protein: CASGFPELNTEAFF
V gene: TRBV29-1; J gene: TRBJ2-1; CDR3 protein: CSVNGGTLQFF
V gene: TRBV24-1; J gene: TRBJ2-1; CDR3 protein: CATSARAGLAGSSSYNEQFF
V gene: TRBV20-1; J gene: TRBJ2-7; CDR3 protein: CSAQTNRGISYEQYF
V gene: TRBV11-2; J gene: TRBJ2-5; CDR3 protein: CASSLDGGRETQYF
V gene: TRBV6-5; J gene: TRBJ2-4; CDR3 protein: CASSYGTAKNIQYF
V gene: TRBV7-2; J gene: TRBJ1-1; CDR3 protein: CASSLDPRENTEAFF
V gene: TRBV2; J gene: TRBJ2-7; CDR3 protein: CASNTIAAGLYEQYF
V gene: TRBV28; J gene: TRBJ2-7; CDR3 protein: CASSSPGIYEQYF
V gene: TRBV7-8; J gene: TRBJ2-3; CDR3 protein: CASSQEGLAGAASTDTQYF
V gene: TRBV11-2; J gene: TRBJ1-1; CDR3 protein: CASSSMYRDTEAFF
V gene: TRBV20-1; J gene: TRBJ1-5; CDR3 protein: CSARPGSLANQPQHF
V gene: TRBV27; J gene: TRBJ2-2; CDR3 protein: CASSGGTGGRAWNTGELFF